These T cell receptor beta chains were read from a single sample in a study of regulatory T cells in long-lasting Graves disease. TCRdb ran MiXCR on the multiplex PCR reads and lists one entry per CDR3 protein. The sample consists of 250,000 to 300,000 distinct CDR3 sequences, around 19% of them appearing once. In addition, the sample was reused for a study of T cells in Graves' hyperthyroidism and ophthalmopathy.

The sample here was peripheral blood mononuclear cells (PBMCs), taken at new diagnosis, from a patient treated with antithyroid drugs. These receptors were collected from a woman between 25 and 40 years old with Graves disease. The CDR3 runs from the conserved cysteine through the conserved F or W. The D gene is left open where the match is weak. Size is omitted from some rows. Given values are once, few, many or a class for expanded clones.

abundance	v_gene	len	d_gene	j_gene	CDR3aa	CDR3nt
.	TRBV6-9	13	TRBD2	TRBJ2-5	CASSYGGAETQYF	TGTGCCAGCAGTTACGGGGGGGCCGAGACCCAGTACTTC
few	TRBV6-2/TRBV6-3	17	.	TRBJ2-7	CASSYSRWGQSQYEQYF	TGTGCCAGCAGTTACTCGCGCTGGGGACAATCCCAATACGAGCAGTACTTC
many	TRBV20-1	17	TRBD1	TRBJ1-5	CSAVPGTGTFSNQPQHF	TGCAGTGCTGTCCCCGGGACAGGGACCTTTAGCAATCAGCCCCAGCATTTT
once	TRBV5-1	15	.	TRBJ1-1	CASSPRGGARTEAFF	TGCGCCAGCAGCCCCCGTGGGGGGGCGCGGACTGAAGCTTTCTTT
many	TRBV7-2	15	TRBD1	TRBJ2-7	CASSPRDRANYEQYF	TGTGCCAGCAGCCCCCGGGACAGGGCCAACTACGAGCAGTACTTC
many	TRBV20-1	16	TRBD2	TRBJ2-3	CSGTRGVAGGLDTQYF	TGCAGTGGCACTAGGGGGGTAGCGGGGGGGCTAGATACGCAGTATTTT
few	TRBV9	14	TRBD2	TRBJ2-3	CASSGTSGSDTQYF	TGTGCCAGCAGCGGGACTAGCGGGTCAGATACGCAGTATTTT
many	TRBV11-3	13	.	TRBJ1-1	CASSSGPRTEAFF	TGTGCCAGCAGCTCAGGTCCCCGCACTGAAGCTTTCTTT
many	TRBV6-1	12	.	TRBJ1-1	CASSEVGIEAFF	TGTGCCAGCAGTGAAGTGGGAATTGAAGCTTTCTTT
once	TRBV18	15	TRBD1	TRBJ1-4	CASSSDRARFGKLFF	TGTGCCAGCTCATCGGACAGGGCAAGGTTTGGGAAACTGTTTTTT
many	TRBV7-2	14	TRBD1	TRBJ2-3	CASSFLRGRDTQYF	TGTGCCAGCAGCTTTCTCAGGGGGCGCGATACGCAGTATTTT
few	TRBV18	19	.	TRBJ1-5	CASSPQAVSGRHSNQPQHF	TGTGCCAGCTCACCACAAGCGGTAAGCGGGAGGCATAGCAATCAGCCCCAGCATTTT
many	TRBV7-9	16	.	TRBJ1-2	CASSLMRGTGDYGYTF	TGTGCCAGCAGCTTAATGCGGGGCACCGGGGACTATGGCTACACCTTC
many	TRBV20-1	14	.	TRBJ2-7	CSVAGALSSYEQYF	TGCAGTGTGGCGGGGGCTTTGAGCTCCTACGAGCAGTACTTC
.	TRBV18	19	.	TRBJ1-2	CASSPPPTGTRGINYGYTF	TGTGCCAGCTCACCACCACCTACTGGAACCAGGGGAATTAACTATGGCTACACCTTC
many	TRBV6-5	15	.	TRBJ2-7	CASSYSTGTSYEQYF	TGTGCCAGCAGTTACTCCACCGGGACCTCCTACGAGCAGTACTTC
many	TRBV12-5	19	TRBD1	TRBJ2-3	CASGAIRDRHSESTDTQYF	TGTGCTAGTGGGGCCATCCGGGACAGACATAGCGAGAGCACAGATACGCAGTATTTT
.	TRBV9	15	TRBD1	TRBJ2-1	CASSAGQGIGNEQFF	TGTGCCAGCAGCGCCGGACAGGGCATTGGCAATGAGCAGTTCTTC
many	TRBV18	15	.	TRBJ2-3	CASSSTSPPTDTQYF	TGTGCCAGCTCATCCACATCCCCTCCCACAGATACGCAGTATTTT
many	TRBV7-2	15	TRBD2	TRBJ2-1	CASSQLALNQDEQFF	TGTGCCAGCAGCCAACTAGCGCTCAACCAGGATGAGCAGTTCTTC
many	TRBV7-9	14	.	TRBJ1-1	CASSSIDSNTEAFF	TGTGCCAGCAGCTCGATTGACAGCAACACTGAAGCTTTCTTT
many	TRBV7-9	14	.	TRBJ1-2	CASSSDRRVYGYTF	TGTGCCAGCAGCTCGGACAGAAGAGTCTATGGCTACACCTTC
.	TRBV20-1	16	TRBD2	TRBJ2-1	CSARVLSGGSYNEQFF	TGCAGTGCTAGAGTTCTTAGCGGGGGGTCCTACAATGAGCAGTTCTTC
.	TRBV7-9	13	.	TRBJ2-1	CASSYGEYNEQFF	TGTGCCAGCAGCTACGGGGAATACAATGAGCAGTTCTTC
many	TRBV19	18	TRBD1	TRBJ1-1	CASSIGRQGASGSTEAFF	TGTGCCAGTAGTATAGGCAGACAGGGGGCAAGTGGTAGCACTGAAGCTTTCTTT
many	TRBV27	14	.	TRBJ1-3	CASSPQGRGNTIYF	TGTGCCAGCAGTCCCCAGGGGCGCGGAAACACCATATATTTT
.	TRBV29-1	14	TRBD2	TRBJ2-1	CSVPRSGGYNEQFF	TGCAGCGTTCCTAGGAGCGGGGGCTACAATGAGCAGTTCTTC
.	TRBV13	15	.	TRBJ2-5	CASSSPPGVEETQYF	TGTGCCAGCAGCTCACCACCGGGGGTAGAAGAGACCCAGTACTTC
many	TRBV12-3/TRBV12-4	14	TRBD2	TRBJ2-1	CASSGLAGGNEQFF	TGTGCCAGCAGCGGTCTAGCGGGGGGGAATGAGCAGTTCTTC